This TCR beta chain was sequenced during a study of molecular identifiers for immune sequencing clone quantification. At the level of the study: Replicates split RNA from roughly 18,000 or 92,000 naive CD8 cells five ways, and the researchers sequenced four portions.

This clonotype was seen at least ten times. Germline CDR1 reads SNHLY; CDR2 reads FYNNEI. This CDR3 contains 17 residues. The ends lost 4 bases at V and 6 bases at J; junction bases unmatched: 13. TCRdb re-derived calls from the PCR reads in MiXCR, one entry per CDR3 protein. The sample lists some 320,000 distinct CDR3 sequences; 20% to 25% were seen once. The sequencing sample was made of naive CD8+ T cells from blood, with Jurkat cell RNA spiked in. The sample's subset: FACS-sorted CD8+CD4-CCR7+CD45RA+ naive T cells. The origin of this receptor is a human donor in good health. Some libraries in this study had Jurkat cell RNA spiked in. The chain employs TRBV2 and TRBJ2-1; 9 nucleotides line up with TRBD2. CDR3: CASSGGGGAVFGNEQFF. Here the CDR3 DNA reads TGTGCCAGCAGTGGGGGCGGGGGGGCAGTGTTCGGCAATGAGCAGTTCTTC.